Below are 32 T cell receptor beta chains sequenced from a single sample in a study of T-cell reconstitution after alpha-beta-depleted transplantation in children. Unique molecular identifiers tagged the TCRbeta library. TCRdb passed the PCR reads through MiXCR, listing each CDR3 protein once. The sample consists of 210,000 or so distinct CDR3 sequences, roughly 10% of them appearing once. The input for sequencing was PBMCs from the stem cell graft donor, taken from the stem cell graft. The receptors come from a human donor who donated a stem cell graft to a child with acute lymphoblastic leukemia.

This clonotype showed up just a few times. V gene TRBV12-3 or TRBV12-4 combines with J gene TRBJ2-7; 10 positions match TRBD2. This CDR3 has 15 amino acids. With V trimmed by 6 bases and J by 4 bases, 9 bases remained unmatched. Here the CDR3 reads CASSPPGLARYEQYF. The DNA of the CDR3 is TGTGCCAGCAGCCCTCCGGGACTAGCGAGGTACGAGCAGTACTTC.

This clonotype has more than one count but fewer than ten. The chain links TRBV29-1 to TRBJ1-2; TRBD1 aligns across 8 bases. This CDR3 spans 15 amino acids. Germline V gives CDR1 SQVTM, CDR2 ANQGSEA. With V trimmed by 6 bases and J by 8 bases, 17 bases remained unmatched. The CDR3 is CSVLIMGQAMKGYTF. As DNA, the CDR3 is TGCAGCGTCCTGATCATGGGACAGGCGATGAAGGGCTACACCTTC.

This chain joins TRBV20-1 and TRBJ1-2, with D perhaps TRBD1 (6 bases). Trimming pared 5 bases from V and 4 bases from J, leaving 8 bases between. The CDR3 runs 11 residues. Germline CDR1 is DFQATT and CDR2 is SNEGSKA (reference sequence). The chain's CDR3 is CSAQDSYGYTF. CDR3 DNA: TGCAGTGCTCAGGACAGCTATGGCTACACCTTC.

This clonotype was seen more than once but under ten times. V is TRBV25-1 and J is TRBJ1-5, with D uncertain. Germline CDR1 and CDR2: MGHDK and SYGVNS. The ends were cut back, 10 bases at V and 1 base at J, with 14 bases in the middle. The length of the CDR3 is 14 residues. CDR3 bases: TGTGCCACCATGGCCACGGGCAGCAATCAGCCCCAGCATTTT. It is translated as CATMATGSNQPQHF.

This clonotype was counted ten times or more. The V gene is TRBV7-9, the J gene TRBJ1-2; D is perhaps TRBD1 (5 bases). Trimming stripped 1 base from V and 5 bases from J, with 8 bases between. This CDR3 has 13 amino acids. CDR1 and CDR2 from the germline V gene are SEHNR and FQNEAQ (reference sequence). The CDR3 loop reads CASSLGDGYGYTF. CDR3 DNA sequence: TGTGCCAGCAGCTTAGGGGACGGTTATGGCTACACCTTC.

This clonotype showed up just a few times. The chain uses TRBV27 and TRBJ2-3, with D possibly being TRBD2 (7 bases). The length of the CDR3 is 14 residues. Germline CDR1 and CDR2: MNHEY and SMNVEV (reference sequence). V gave up 8 bases and J gave up 3 bases, with 15 bases separating them. CDR3 coding DNA: TGTGCCAGCGGCCGCCGGGGGGCAACAGATACGCAGTATTTT. It translates to CASGRRGATDTQYF.

CDR3: CASSVGTTNEKLFF. DNA of the CDR3: TGTGCCAGCAGTGTGGGTACAACTAATGAAAAACTGTTTTTT. The chain has TRBV25-1 and TRBJ1-4, with no clear D. Germline-derived CDR1 and CDR2 are MGHDK and SYGVNS. Trimming took off 4 bases at V and 0 bases at J, with 6 bases between the two ends. The CDR3 is 14 amino acids.

The DNA for the CDR3 is TGTGCCAGCAGTGGACCCGGCGTGACACCGTACCGAACTAACTATGGCTACACCTTC. It is translated as CASSGPGVTPYRTNYGYTF. The chain combines TRBV25-1 with TRBJ1-2; D is ambiguous. The CDR3 extends over 19 amino acids. Germline CDR1 MGHDK, CDR2 SYGVNS. V was pared by 4 bases and J by 0 bases, with 24 bases between.

This clonotype was picked up many times. The chain employs TRBV5-1 and TRBJ2-1; no firm D call. Germline V CDR1 and CDR2: SGHRS, YFSETQ. Trimming pared 0 bases from V and 5 bases from J, leaving 12 bases between. The CDR3 is 15 residues long. The CDR3 nucleotides are TGCGCCAGCAGCTTGGGGCGACTTGGGGACAATGAGCAGTTCTTC. It translates to CASSLGRLGDNEQFF.

V is TRBV5-1 and J is TRBJ1-2; 10 nucleotides line up with TRBD1. V lost 4 bases to trimming and J lost 3 bases; unmatched junction nucleotides: 3. The CDR3 runs to 14 residues. The germline gives CDR1 SGHRS, CDR2 YFSETQ. The CDR3 region has the DNA TGCGCCAGCAGCCCCGGGACAGGGGACTATGGCTACACCTTC. Protein: CASSPGTGDYGYTF.

This clonotype occurred many times. The J gene is TRBJ2-3, the V gene TRBV6-1, with TRBD1 as a possible D gene (5 bases). Per the germline V gene, CDR1 is MNHNS and CDR2 is SASEGT. CDR3 length equals 14 residues. With 7 bases removed from V and 2 bases from J, the gap between germline ends came to 13 bases. The CDR3 nucleotides read TGTGCCAGCACCCCTGGCGGACACACAGATACGCAGTATTTT. As protein: CASTPGGHTDTQYF.

Comment on this clonotype: Possible read error: a much larger clone is one base away. This chain uses TRBV20-1 with TRBJ1-1, with 9 bases fitting TRBD1. The CDR3 has 15 amino acids. The germline gives CDR1 DFQATT, CDR2 SNEGSKA (reference sequence). The chain's CDR3 is CCGGQGRGMNTEAFF. The DNA of the CDR3 is TGCTGTGGTGGACAGGGGCGGGGTATGAACACTGAAGCTTTCTTT.

There are many counts of this clonotype. This chain uses TRBV12-3 or TRBV12-4 with TRBJ1-1; no definite D call. Trimming left V 2 bases short and J 1 base short, with 8 bases between. This CDR3 contains 14 residues. CDR3 residues: CASSLRVSNTEAFF. CDR3 coding DNA: TGTGCCAGCAGTTTAAGAGTCTCGAACACTGAAGCTTTCTTT.

The gene calls are TRBV24-1 and TRBJ2-5, with TRBD2 matching over 7 bases. CDR1 KGHDR and CDR2 SFDVKD come from the germline V gene. Trimming cost V 7 bases and J 5 bases; bases outside gene matches: 12. This CDR3 comprises 15 residues. In DNA, the CDR3 is TGTGCCACCAGCCGTGCGGGAGAATTCGGGGAGACCCAGTACTTC. The encoded protein is CATSRAGEFGETQYF.

In its sample, this clonotype was seen a few times. CDR3 sequence (DNA): TGTGCCAGCAGTCCGGGCTCCGGGACAGGGTGGTATGGCTACACCTTC. Encoded protein: CASSPGSGTGWYGYTF. The J gene is TRBJ1-2, the V gene TRBV6-1; 9 bases are shared with TRBD1. V shed 5 bases and J 5 bases; nucleotides not matched to a gene: 12. Germline V gene data show CDR1 as MNHNS and CDR2 as SASEGT. The CDR3 totals 16 residues.

The rearrangement links TRBV12-3 or TRBV12-4 to TRBJ2-7; 7 bases are shared with TRBD1. The CDR3 loop spans 13 amino acids. The V and J ends lost 7 bases and 3 bases, in that order; junction bases with no gene match: 6. Written as DNA, the CDR3 is TGTGCCAGCAACGTGGGACAGCTCTACGAGCAGTACTTC. This encodes CASNVGQLYEQYF.

This clonotype occurred many times. The V and J genes are TRBV12-3 or TRBV12-4 and TRBJ1-2, with 8 bases that match TRBD1. CDR3 length equals 15 residues. J gave up 6 bases and V 5 bases, and 11 bases lay outside the gene matches. The CDR3 region is CASSRPGTGFHGYTF. Written as DNA, the CDR3 is TGTGCCAGCAGTCGTCCCGGGACAGGTTTTCATGGCTACACCTTC.

This clonotype was seen many times. The chain links TRBV12-3 or TRBV12-4 to TRBJ2-7; 12 nucleotides agree with TRBD2. With 5 bases clipped from V and 2 bases from J, the junction kept 7 bases outside the gene matches. The CDR3 covers 16 residues. CDR3 DNA sequence: TGTGCCAGCAGTCCACCCACTAGCGGGGGGCCCTACGAGCAGTACTTC. Amino acid sequence: CASSPPTSGGPYEQYF.

CDR3: CASSHRQGLSDEQFF. DNA of the CDR3: TGCGCCAGCAGCCACAGACAGGGCTTGAGCGATGAGCAGTTCTTC. The chain is built from TRBV5-1 and TRBJ2-1, with 7 bases fitting TRBD1. The ends lost 4 bases at V and 8 bases at J; junction bases unmatched: 12. The CDR3 covers 15 residues. The germline CDR1 and CDR2 sequences are SGHRS and YFSETQ. The full variable domain, rest sourced from reference TRBV5-1 and TRBJ2-1, is KAGVTQTPRYLIKTRGQQVTLSCSPISGHRSVSWYQQTPGQGLQFLFEYFSETQRNKGNFPGRFSGRQFSNSRSEMNVSTLELGDSALYLCASSHRQGLSDEQFFGPGTRLTVL.

The V gene is TRBV12-3 or TRBV12-4, the J gene TRBJ1-2; D is possibly TRBD1 (5 bases). This CDR3 is 12 amino acids long. Between the trimmed V and J ends, which lost 1 base and 8 bases, there was a span of 8 bases. The CDR3 bases are TGTGCCAGCAGTTTAGGGGACTCGGGCTACACCTTC. The encoded protein is CASSLGDSGYTF.

This clonotype was observed many times. V usage is TRBV6-2 or TRBV6-3 and J usage is TRBJ2-7; 7 bases fit TRBD1. The CDR3 is made up of 14 amino acids. The trim removed 4 bases at V and 3 bases at J, leaving 6 bases unmatched. Germline-derived CDR1 and CDR2 are MNHEY and SVGEGT. CDR3 sequence (DNA): TGTGCCAGCAGTTCATATGGGACAGACTACGAGCAGTACTTC. Its translation is CASSSYGTDYEQYF.

This clonotype was recorded many times. The chain links TRBV5-1 to TRBJ2-2; 13 positions match TRBD2. The length of the CDR3 is 19 residues. Germline lookup yields CDR1 SGHRS and CDR2 YFSETQ. Trimming removed 4 bases from V and 2 bases from J; junction bases left unmatched: 11. The CDR3 coding sequence is TGCGCCAGCAGCCACGGGACTAGCGGGGTAGGATTCAACACCGGGGAGCTGTTTTTT. It specifies CASSHGTSGVGFNTGELFF.

This clonotype was counted many times. The chain has TRBV5-1 and TRBJ1-1; D is unresolved. The CDR3 length is 17 residues. V was pared by 0 bases and J by 4 bases, with 19 bases between. Per germline, CDR1 SGHRS and CDR2 YFSETQ. CDR3 loop: CASSLALDTESGTEAFF. The CDR3 DNA sequence: TGCGCCAGCAGCTTGGCCCTAGACACAGAATCAGGCACTGAAGCTTTCTTT.

The chain carries TRBV18 and TRBJ2-7; a weak D match, TRBD1 (5 bases). Germline V gives CDR1 KGHSH, CDR2 LQKENI. Trimming removed 3 bases from V and 2 bases from J, with 11 bases in between. CDR3 length equals 14 residues. The CDR3 sequence: CASSPTRVAYEQYF. In nucleotides, the CDR3 is TGTGCCAGCTCACCCACCAGGGTTGCCTACGAGCAGTACTTC.

The rearrangement joins TRBV27 to TRBJ2-5, with TRBD1 as a possible D gene (7 bases). The CDR3 spans 18 residues. The V end was cut by 4 bases, the J end by 4 bases, with 25 bases between. CDR1 is MNHEY and CDR2 is SMNVEV in the germline V gene (reference sequence). The CDR3 here is CASSSLPEAGGTGETQYF. The CDR3 nucleotides read TGTGCCAGCAGTTCCCTCCCAGAGGCAGGGGGGACTGGAGAGACCCAGTACTTC.

This clonotype was found a few times. This chain connects TRBV7-7 to TRBJ1-2, with 8 bases fitting TRBD1. Germline-derived CDR1 and CDR2 are SSHAT and FNYEAQ (reference sequence). This CDR3 comprises 16 residues. The ends lost 1 base at V and 3 bases at J; junction bases unmatched: 7. CDR3 coding DNA: TGTGCCAGCAGCTTAGTCGGCAGGGGGCGAGACTATGGCTACACCTTC. Encoded protein: CASSLVGRGRDYGYTF.

The rearrangement uses TRBV12-5 and TRBJ1-2; D uncertain. Germline loops: CDR1 LGHNT, CDR2 FRNRAP. CDR3 length equals 13 residues. V shed 5 bases and J shed 5 bases, with 12 bases lying between them. Here the CDR3 reads CASGMDGGYGYTF. CDR3 DNA: TGTGCTAGTGGTATGGACGGAGGGTATGGCTACACCTTC.

CDR3 sequence: CASSSTADQPQHF. The CDR3 nucleotides read TGTGCCAGCAGCTCTACCGCTGATCAGCCCCAGCATTTT. The chain combines TRBV7-2 with TRBJ1-5; no clear D. Germline CDR1 and CDR2: SGHTA and FQGNSA. V lost 4 bases and J 5 bases, leaving 9 bases between the germline ends. The CDR3 is made up of 13 amino acids.

This clonotype came up a few times. The V gene is TRBV7-2, the J gene TRBJ1-1; the D gene is possibly TRBD1 (5 bases). Germline assignment: CDR1 SGHTA and CDR2 FQGNSA. The CDR3 sequence is 14 residues long. Trimming stripped 4 bases from V and 5 bases from J, with 14 bases between. The CDR3 DNA follows: TGTGCCAGCAGCTCAATGATGGGGGGGACTGAAGCTTTCTTT. Protein product: CASSSMMGGTEAFF.

V gene TRBV6-5 combines with J gene TRBJ2-4, with 9 positions matching TRBD1. V shed 2 bases and J 5 bases; nucleotides not matched to a gene: 10. The CDR3 is 17 residues long. CDR1 and CDR2 (germline): MNHEY, SVGAGI. CDR3 amino acids: CASSYGGQGDFQNIQYF. DNA of the CDR3: TGTGCCAGCAGTTACGGGGGACAGGGTGACTTCCAAAACATTCAGTACTTC.

This clonotype was seen a few times. CDR3 loop: CASSLVGAGSDTQYF. Here the CDR3 DNA reads TGTGCCAGCAGCTTAGTGGGGGCAGGGTCAGATACGCAGTATTTT. The V call is TRBV7-2, the J call TRBJ2-3; TRBD1 is a possible D gene (6 bases). This CDR3 has 15 amino acids. Trimming took 1 base from V and 4 from J, leaving 12 bases between them. CDR1 is SGHTA and CDR2 is FQGNSA in the germline V gene.

This clonotype has at least ten counts. The chain carries TRBV20-1 and TRBJ2-1; TRBD2 is a possible D gene (7 bases). V lost 7 bases and J lost 6, with 16 bases in between. This CDR3 contains 13 residues. Germline assignment: CDR1 DFQATT and CDR2 SNEGSKA (reference sequence). CDR3 nucleotides: TGCAGTGATCTCCCGGGGGGCGTCAATGAGCAGTTCTTC. It specifies CSDLPGGVNEQFF.